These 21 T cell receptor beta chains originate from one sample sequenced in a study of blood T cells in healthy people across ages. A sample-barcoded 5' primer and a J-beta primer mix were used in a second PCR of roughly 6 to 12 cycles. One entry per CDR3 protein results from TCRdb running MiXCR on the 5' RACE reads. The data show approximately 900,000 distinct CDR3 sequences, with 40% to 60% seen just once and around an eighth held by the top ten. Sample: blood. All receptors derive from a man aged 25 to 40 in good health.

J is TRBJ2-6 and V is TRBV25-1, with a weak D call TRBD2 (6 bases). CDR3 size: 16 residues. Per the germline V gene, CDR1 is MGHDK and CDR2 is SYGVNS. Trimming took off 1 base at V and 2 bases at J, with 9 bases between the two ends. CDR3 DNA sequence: TGTGCCAGCAGTGAATCAGGGAGGCCTGGGGCCAACGTCCTGACTTTC. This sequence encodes CASSESGRPGANVLTF.

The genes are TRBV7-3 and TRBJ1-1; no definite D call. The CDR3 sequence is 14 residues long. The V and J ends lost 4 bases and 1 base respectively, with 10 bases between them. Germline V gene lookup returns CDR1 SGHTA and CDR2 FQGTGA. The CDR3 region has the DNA TGTGCCAGCAGCTCCTCGCAGGAGAACACTGAAGCTTTCTTT. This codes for CASSSSQENTEAFF.

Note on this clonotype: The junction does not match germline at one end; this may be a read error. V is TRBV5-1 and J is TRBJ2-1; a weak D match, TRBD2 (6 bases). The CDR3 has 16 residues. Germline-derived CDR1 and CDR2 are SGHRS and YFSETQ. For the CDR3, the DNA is TGCGCCAGCAGTTTGGGGGAGGCAGCCATCTACAATGAGCAGTTCTTC. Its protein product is CASSLGEAAIYNEQFF. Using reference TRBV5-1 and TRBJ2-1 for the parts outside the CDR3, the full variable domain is KAGVTQTPRYLIKTRGQQVTLSCSPISGHRSVSWYQQTPGQGLQFLFEYFSETQRNKGNFPGRFSGRQFSNSRSEMNVSTLELGDSALYLCASSLGEAAIYNEQFFGPGTRLTVL.

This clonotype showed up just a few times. The DNA for the CDR3 is TGTGCCAGCACCATAGACCCGGGCATTCAGTACTTC. Translating it yields CASTIDPGIQYF. The V call is TRBV12-3 or TRBV12-4, the J call TRBJ2-4; D is unresolved. V was cut by 7 bases and J by 9 bases, with 13 bases left in between. This CDR3 spans 12 amino acids.

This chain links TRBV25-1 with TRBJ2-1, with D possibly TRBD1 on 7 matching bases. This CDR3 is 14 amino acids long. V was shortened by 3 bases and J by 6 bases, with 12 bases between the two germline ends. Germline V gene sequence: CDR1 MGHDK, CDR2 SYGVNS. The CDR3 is CASSDSGGGNEQFF. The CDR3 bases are TGTGCCAGCAGTGATTCAGGGGGAGGCAATGAGCAGTTCTTC.

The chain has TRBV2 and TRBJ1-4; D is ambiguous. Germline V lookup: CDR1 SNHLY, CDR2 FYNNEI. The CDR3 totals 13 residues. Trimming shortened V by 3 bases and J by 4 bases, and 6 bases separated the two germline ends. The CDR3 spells CASSDGLNEKLFF. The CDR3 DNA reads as TGTGCCAGCAGTGATGGGCTTAATGAAAAACTGTTTTTT.

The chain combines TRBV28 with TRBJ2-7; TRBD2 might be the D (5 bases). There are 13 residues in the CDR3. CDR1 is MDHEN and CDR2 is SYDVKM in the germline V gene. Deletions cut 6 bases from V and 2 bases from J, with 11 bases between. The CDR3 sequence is CASRDSRTYEQYF. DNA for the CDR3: TGTGCCAGCAGGGACTCCCGGACCTACGAGCAGTACTTC.

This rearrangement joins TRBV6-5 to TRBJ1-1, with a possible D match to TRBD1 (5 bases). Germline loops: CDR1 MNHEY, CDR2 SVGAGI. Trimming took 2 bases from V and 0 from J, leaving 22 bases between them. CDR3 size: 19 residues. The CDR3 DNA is TGTGCCAGCAGTTACCCAATTGCGGGGCCGGGTCGTTTGAACACTGAAGCTTTCTTT. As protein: CASSYPIAGPGRLNTEAFF.

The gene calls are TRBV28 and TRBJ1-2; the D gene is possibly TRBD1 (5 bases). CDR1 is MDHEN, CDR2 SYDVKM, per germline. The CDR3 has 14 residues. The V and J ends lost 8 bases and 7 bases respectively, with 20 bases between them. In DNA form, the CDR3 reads TGTGCCAGCCTTATACGAACCAGGGTTGGTGGCTACACCTTC. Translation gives CASLIRTRVGGYTF.

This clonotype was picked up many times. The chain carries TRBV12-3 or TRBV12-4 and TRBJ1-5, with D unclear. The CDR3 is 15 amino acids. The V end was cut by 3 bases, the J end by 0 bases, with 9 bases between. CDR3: CASSLKTNSNQPQHF. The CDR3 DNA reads TGTGCCAGCAGTTTGAAGACAAATAGCAATCAGCCCCAGCATTTT.

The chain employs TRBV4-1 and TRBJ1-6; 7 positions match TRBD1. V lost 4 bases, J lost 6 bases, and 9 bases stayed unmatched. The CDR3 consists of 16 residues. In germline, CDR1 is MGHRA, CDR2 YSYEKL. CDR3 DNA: TGCGCCAGCAGCCCCCATACAGAGGGGGCTAATTCACCCCTCCACTTT. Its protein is CASSPHTEGANSPLHF.

CDR3 nucleotides: TGCAGTCACCTTCCCGGGACAGGGTCCCTCAGCTACGAGCAGTACTTC. Translated: CSHLPGTGSLSYEQYF. This chain joins TRBV20-1 and TRBJ2-7; TRBD1 matches 9 bases. Germline trimming cut 8 bases from V and 3 bases from J; bases unmatched to any gene: 17. CDR1 and CDR2 (germline): DFQATT, SNEGSKA (reference sequence). The CDR3 consists of 16 residues.

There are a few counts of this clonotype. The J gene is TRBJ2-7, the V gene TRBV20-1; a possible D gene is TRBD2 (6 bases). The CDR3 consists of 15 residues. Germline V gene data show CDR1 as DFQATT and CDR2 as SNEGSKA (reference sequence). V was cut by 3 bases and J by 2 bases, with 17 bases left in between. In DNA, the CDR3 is TGCAGTGCTAGTGGTTCGGGCAGACTAGCCTACGAGCAGTACTTC. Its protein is CSASGSGRLAYEQYF.

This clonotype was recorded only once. CDR3 sequence: CASSQVSSGGNEKLFF. The CDR3 bases are TGTGCCAGCAGCCAAGTATCGAGTGGGGGTAATGAAAAACTGTTTTTT. This chain links TRBV4-2 with TRBJ1-4; a weak D match, TRBD1 (5 bases). The germline V gene encodes CDR1 LGHNA and CDR2 YNFKEQ. The CDR3 totals 16 residues. Trimming stripped 1 base from V and 4 bases from J, with 13 bases between.

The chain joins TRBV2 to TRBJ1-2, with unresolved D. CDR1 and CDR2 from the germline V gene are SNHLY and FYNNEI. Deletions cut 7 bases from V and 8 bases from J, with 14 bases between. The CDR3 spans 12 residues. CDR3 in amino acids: CASITIASGYTF. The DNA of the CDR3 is TGTGCCAGCATTACGATAGCATCGGGCTACACCTTC.

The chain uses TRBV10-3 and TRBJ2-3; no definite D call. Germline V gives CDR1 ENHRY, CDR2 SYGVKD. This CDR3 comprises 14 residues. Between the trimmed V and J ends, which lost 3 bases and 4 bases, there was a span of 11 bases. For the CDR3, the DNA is TGTGCCATCAGTGACGGATTAGGCCCAGATACGCAGTATTTT. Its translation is CAISDGLGPDTQYF.

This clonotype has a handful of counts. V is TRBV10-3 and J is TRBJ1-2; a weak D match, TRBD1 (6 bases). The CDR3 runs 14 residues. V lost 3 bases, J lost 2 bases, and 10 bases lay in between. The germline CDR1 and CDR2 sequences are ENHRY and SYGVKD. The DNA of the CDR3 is TGTGCCATCAGTGAAGGGGGGCAGAACTATGGCTACACCTTC. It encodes CAISEGGQNYGYTF.

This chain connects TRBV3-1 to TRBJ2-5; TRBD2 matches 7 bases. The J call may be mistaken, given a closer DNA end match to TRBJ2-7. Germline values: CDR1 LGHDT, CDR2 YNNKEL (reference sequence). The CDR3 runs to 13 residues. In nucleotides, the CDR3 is TGTGCCAGCAGAACCACTAGCGTTGGCGAGCAGTACTTC. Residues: CASRTTSVGEQYF.

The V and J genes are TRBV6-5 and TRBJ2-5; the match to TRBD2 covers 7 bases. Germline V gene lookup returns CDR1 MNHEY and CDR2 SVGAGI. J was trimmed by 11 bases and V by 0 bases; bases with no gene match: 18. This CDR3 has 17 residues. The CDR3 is CASSYSIGGEGQNEQYF. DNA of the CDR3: TGTGCCAGCAGTTACTCGATTGGCGGGGAGGGGCAGAATGAGCAGTACTTC.

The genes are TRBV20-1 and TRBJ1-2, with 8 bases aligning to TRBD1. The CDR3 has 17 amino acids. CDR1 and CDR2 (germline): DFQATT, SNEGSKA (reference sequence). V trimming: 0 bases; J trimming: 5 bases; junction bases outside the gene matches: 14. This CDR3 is CSARELVRGHIGYGYTF. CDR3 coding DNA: TGCAGTGCTAGAGAACTCGTCAGGGGGCACATAGGGTATGGCTACACCTTC.

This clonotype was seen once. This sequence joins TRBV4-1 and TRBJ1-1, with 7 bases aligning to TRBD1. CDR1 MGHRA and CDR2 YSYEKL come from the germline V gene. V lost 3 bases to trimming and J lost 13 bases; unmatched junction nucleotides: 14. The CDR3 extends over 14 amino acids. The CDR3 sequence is CASSHETGLLRVFF. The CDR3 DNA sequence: TGCGCCAGCAGCCACGAGACAGGGTTACTTCGGGTTTTCTTT.